This T cell receptor beta chain was documented in a study of blood T cells in healthy people across ages. The use of a sample-barcoded 5' primer and a J-beta primer mix characterized a second PCR of about 6 to 11 cycles. Each cDNA was tagged by a template-switch adaptor containing 12 random nucleotides. TCRdb analysed the 5' RACE reads with MiXCR anew, one entry per CDR3 protein. This repertoire shows about 1.5 million distinct CDR3 sequences, 42% found once; its top ten account for roughly 7.9%. The CDR3 is 14 amino acids. V dropped 8 bases and J dropped 2; count of bases not matched to a gene: 5. In germline, CDR1 is MNHNS, CDR2 SASEGT.

The chain recombines TRBV6-1 with TRBJ1-5, with 8 bases fitting TRBD1. Sequencing was carried out using blood. The source of this sequence is a woman younger than 35 in good health. CDR3 amino acids: CASDRGRGNQPQHF. The CDR3 nucleotides read TGTGCCAGCGACAGGGGTAGGGGCAATCAGCCCCAGCATTTT.